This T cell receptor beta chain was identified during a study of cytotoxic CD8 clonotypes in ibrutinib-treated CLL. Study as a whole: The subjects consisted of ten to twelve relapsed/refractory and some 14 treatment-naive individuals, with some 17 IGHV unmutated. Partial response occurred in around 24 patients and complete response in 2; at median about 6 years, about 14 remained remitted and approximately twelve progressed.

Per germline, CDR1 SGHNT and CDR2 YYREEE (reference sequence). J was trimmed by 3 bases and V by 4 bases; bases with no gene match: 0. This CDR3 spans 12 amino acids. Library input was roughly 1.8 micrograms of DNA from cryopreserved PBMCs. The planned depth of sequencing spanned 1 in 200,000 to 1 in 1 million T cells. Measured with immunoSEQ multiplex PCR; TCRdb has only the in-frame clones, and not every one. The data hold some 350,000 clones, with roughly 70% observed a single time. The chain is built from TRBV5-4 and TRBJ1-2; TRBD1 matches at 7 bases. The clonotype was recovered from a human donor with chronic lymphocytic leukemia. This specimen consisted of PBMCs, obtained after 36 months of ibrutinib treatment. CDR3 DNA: TGTGCCAGCAGCCAGGGGGACTATGGCTACACCTTC. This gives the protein CASSQGDYGYTF.